The 14 T cell receptor beta chains below come from one sample, sequenced in a study of cytomegalovirus exposure and HLA in healthy donors. PCR involved 60 Vbeta and 13 Jbeta primers. Some clones are missing from TCRdb's copy, which holds only in-frame ones; the method was immunoSEQ multiplex PCR. The sample yields 150,000 to 200,000 clones, approximately 80% seen once. Sequenced: PBMCs. All receptors come from a girl between 5 and 17 years old in good health and CMV-seropositive.

Here the CDR3 reads CASSLEFRSEQYF. Here the CDR3 DNA reads TGTGCCAGCAGCTTAGAATTCCGCAGCGAGCAGTACTTC. This chain uses TRBV7-9 with TRBJ2-7; D uncertain. The CDR3 is 13 amino acids. Per the germline V gene, CDR1 is SEHNR and CDR2 is FQNEAQ (reference sequence). V gave up 1 base and J gave up 6 bases, with 10 bases separating them.

The rearrangement joins TRBV10-2 to TRBJ2-7; 10 bases fit TRBD1. Germline-derived CDR1 and CDR2 are WSHSY and SAAADI. The V segment lost 7 bases and the J segment 6 bases; nucleotides outside the gene matches: 12. This CDR3 is built from 15 residues. The CDR3, as DNA: TGCGCCAGCATTGAACCCGGGACAGGGGTCTCCGAGCAGTACTTC. It codes for CASIEPGTGVSEQYF.

This clone was observed a handful of times. V is TRBV7-9 and J is TRBJ2-5; 7 bases agree with TRBD2. Trimming took 5 bases from V and 3 from J; bases not matched to a gene: 12. This CDR3 has 16 amino acids. In germline, CDR1 is SEHNR, CDR2 FQNEAQ (reference sequence). Here the CDR3 DNA reads TGTGCCAGCAGCCAATTGGGGGGGATGGCCGAAGAGACCCAGTACTTC. Protein: CASSQLGGMAEETQYF.

The rearrangement links TRBV11-1 to TRBJ2-3; D possibly corresponds to TRBD1 (5 bases). Trimming stripped 2 bases from V and 6 bases from J, with 15 bases between. CDR3 length equals 15 residues. Germline CDR1 and CDR2: SGHAT and FQDESV (reference sequence). Here the CDR3 reads CASSLKVLAGDTQYF. The CDR3 coding sequence is TGTGCCAGCAGCTTAAAGGTATTAGCAGGGGATACGCAGTATTTT.

The rearrangement joins TRBV2 to TRBJ1-1; TRBD1 aligns across 9 bases. This CDR3 spans 14 amino acids. From germline, CDR1 is SNHLY and CDR2 FYNNEI. J gave up 1 base and V 6 bases, and 3 bases lay outside the gene matches. Here the CDR3 reads CASSWTGENTEAFF. In DNA, the CDR3 is TGTGCCAGCAGCTGGACAGGGGAGAACACTGAAGCTTTCTTT.

The V gene is TRBV27, the J gene TRBJ2-7; D is possibly TRBD2 (6 bases). CDR1 is MNHEY and CDR2 is SMNVEV in the germline V gene (reference sequence). V gave up 7 bases and J gave up 5 bases, with 15 bases separating them. CDR3 size: 13 residues. The CDR3 coding sequence is TGTGCCAGCAAGGGCGGGGCGAGTAACGAGCAGTACTTC. Its translation: CASKGGASNEQYF.

For this clone: A read error may produce the germline difference seen at one junction end. V usage is TRBV19 and J usage is TRBJ1-2; no firm D call. Germline V gene lookup returns CDR1 LNHDA and CDR2 SQIVND (reference sequence). The CDR3 totals 12 residues. This CDR3 is CASSTRPDGYIF. Here the CDR3 DNA reads TGTGCCAGTAGTACCAGGCCAGACGGCTACATCTTC.

The V call is TRBV18, the J call TRBJ2-7; 9 nucleotides agree with TRBD2. Germline CDR1 is KGHSH and CDR2 is LQKENI. After removal of 1 base from V and 4 bases from J, the junction contained 8 bases not matched to a gene. The CDR3 has 16 residues. This CDR3 is CASSPLLSGSSYEQYF. DNA of the CDR3: TGTGCCAGCTCACCACTTCTTAGCGGGAGCTCGTACGAGCAGTACTTC.

In its sample, this clone was seen a few times. The rearrangement uses TRBV4-3 and TRBJ2-1, with 15 bases that match TRBD2. Germline CDR1 is LGHNA and CDR2 is YSLEER. With V trimmed by 6 bases and J by 10 bases, 10 bases remained unmatched. CDR3 length: 16 residues. DNA of the CDR3: TGCGCCAGCAGGAATTGGGGACTAGCGGGAGGCTCGGAGCAGTTCTTC. Its protein is CASRNWGLAGGSEQFF.

This clone turned up a few times. The chain links TRBV7-9 to TRBJ2-7; 11 bases agree with TRBD2. Germline lookup yields CDR1 SEHNR and CDR2 FQNEAQ (reference sequence). Trimming removed 2 bases from V and 5 bases from J; junction bases left unmatched: 5. The length of the CDR3 is 15 residues. The CDR3 protein is CASSLRLAGGDEQYF. The CDR3 DNA reads as TGTGCCAGCAGCTTAAGGCTAGCGGGAGGAGACGAGCAGTACTTC.

The rearrangement uses TRBV9 and TRBJ2-1, with 10 nucleotides matching TRBD2. V gave up 2 bases and J gave up 4 bases; unmatched junction bases: 6. In germline, CDR1 is SGDLS, CDR2 YYNGEE. CDR3 size: 16 residues. The DNA for the CDR3 is TGTGCCAGCAGCGTTTCCGGGACTAGCGAGTACAATGAGCAGTTCTTC. This codes for CASSVSGTSEYNEQFF.

This clone came up a few times. This chain uses TRBV4-3 with TRBJ2-1, with 9 bases matching TRBD2. Trimming cost V 3 bases and J 4 bases; bases outside gene matches: 7. The V gene's germline CDR1 is LGHNA and CDR2 YSLEER. The CDR3 is made up of 16 amino acids. In nucleotides, the CDR3 is TGCGCCAGCAGCCACTCGACTAGCGGCACTTACAATGAGCAGTTCTTC. Amino acids: CASSHSTSGTYNEQFF.

Only one count was recorded for this clone. The chain is built from TRBV11-3 and TRBJ2-7, with 7 bases that match TRBD1. Trimming removed 1 base from V and 1 base from J; junction bases left unmatched: 1. The CDR3 length is 14 residues. CDR1 SGHNT and CDR2 YENEEA come from the germline V gene. CDR3 protein: CASSLGGQSYEQYF. DNA for the CDR3: TGTGCCAGCAGCTTAGGGGGACAGTCCTACGAGCAGTACTTC.

This clone showed up just once. J is TRBJ1-1 and V is TRBV27, with 8 bases aligning to TRBD1. Germline CDR1 reads MNHEY; CDR2 reads SMNVEV (reference sequence). The CDR3 runs to 16 residues. Germline trimming cut 1 base from V and 2 bases from J; bases unmatched to any gene: 6. The CDR3 DNA reads as TGTGCCAGCAGTTTATGGAGACAGGGGATTAACACTGAAGCTTTCTTT. Its translation is CASSLWRQGINTEAFF.